The 4 T cell receptor beta chains given below trace back to one sample, sequenced in a study of CD8 T cells in Susac syndrome. Random hexamers were used to reverse transcribe an amount of about 0.5 to 1 ug RNA. TCRdb recomputed calls from the immunoSEQ multiplex PCR reads with MiXCR, one row per CDR3 protein. The data show 400,000 or so distinct CDR3 sequences, around 85% seen once. Sequenced input: CD8+ T cells from PBMCs. Source of these receptors: a human donor with multiple sclerosis.

The chain couples TRBV4-1 to TRBJ2-7; tentative D call: TRBD1 (5 bases). The germline V and J ends were trimmed by 1 base and 2 bases, with 12 bases remaining between them. In germline, CDR1 is MGHRA, CDR2 YSYEKL. The CDR3 runs to 15 residues. The CDR3 is CASSQGTLGAYEQYF. CDR3 coding DNA: TGCGCCAGCAGCCAAGGGACATTAGGGGCCTACGAGCAGTACTTC.

The chain carries TRBV12-3 or TRBV12-4 and TRBJ2-1; 7 bases are a match to TRBD1. The CDR3 is 13 amino acids. The V gene end was trimmed by 10 bases and the J gene end by 5 bases; junction bases not matched to a gene: 8. As DNA, the CDR3 is TGTGCCACAGACAGGGACGGACACAATGAGCAGTTCTTC. Amino acid sequence: CATDRDGHNEQFF.

V and J are TRBV4-1 and TRBJ2-1; TRBD2 matches at 7 bases. Germline values: CDR1 MGHRA, CDR2 YSYEKL. V lost 1 base to trimming and J lost 6 bases; unmatched junction nucleotides: 9. There are 16 residues in the CDR3. CDR3 protein: CASSQGLAGVGNEQFF. DNA for the CDR3: TGCGCCAGCAGCCAAGGTCTGGCGGGAGTGGGCAATGAGCAGTTCTTC.

The chain recombines TRBV19 with TRBJ2-1; 13 bases align to TRBD2. There are 17 residues in the CDR3. Germline assignment: CDR1 LNHDA and CDR2 SQIVND (reference sequence). J lost 6 bases, V lost 5 bases, and 10 bases had no gene match. The CDR3 bases are TGTGCCAGTAGTTCCCCTACTAGCGGGAGGGCCCCCAATGAGCAGTTCTTC. It encodes CASSSPTSGRAPNEQFF.